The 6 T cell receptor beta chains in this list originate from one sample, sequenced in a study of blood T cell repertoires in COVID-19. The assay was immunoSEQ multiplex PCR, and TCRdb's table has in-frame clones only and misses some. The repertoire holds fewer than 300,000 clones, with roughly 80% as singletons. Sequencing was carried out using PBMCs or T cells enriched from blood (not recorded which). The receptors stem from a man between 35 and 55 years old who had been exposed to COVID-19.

CDR3 sequence (DNA): TGTGCCAGTAGTCACAGGCGGGAGGGCTCAGATACGCAGTATTTT. Amino acid sequence: CASSHRREGSDTQYF. This sequence joins TRBV19 and TRBJ2-3; TRBD2 matches at 9 bases. The CDR3 has 15 residues. Looked up from germline, CDR1 is LNHDA and CDR2 is SQIVND (reference sequence). V gave up 5 bases and J gave up 4 bases; unmatched junction bases: 7.

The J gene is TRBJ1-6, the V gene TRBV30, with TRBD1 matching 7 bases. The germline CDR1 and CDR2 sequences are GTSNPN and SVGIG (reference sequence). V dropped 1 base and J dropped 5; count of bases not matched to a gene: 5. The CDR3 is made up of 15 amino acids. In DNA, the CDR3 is TGTGCCTGGAGTGCCCCGGGACAGAATAATTCACCCCTCCACTTT. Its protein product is CAWSAPGQNNSPLHF.

CDR3 bases: TGTGCCAGCAGCTCCCGAGCGGACCCGAATGAGCAGTTCTTC. It codes for CASSSRADPNEQFF. The V gene is TRBV7-3, the J gene TRBJ2-1; tentatively, D is TRBD2 (5 bases). V was cut by 4 bases and J by 7 bases, with 14 bases left in between. Germline V gene sequence: CDR1 SGHTA, CDR2 FQGTGA. The CDR3 extends over 14 amino acids.

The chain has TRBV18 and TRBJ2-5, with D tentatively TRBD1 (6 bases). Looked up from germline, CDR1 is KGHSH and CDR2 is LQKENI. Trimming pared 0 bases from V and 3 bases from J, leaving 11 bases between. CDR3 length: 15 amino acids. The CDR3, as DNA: TGTGCCAGCTCACCACCGACAGGTTCGAAAGAGACCCAGTACTTC. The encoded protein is CASSPPTGSKETQYF.

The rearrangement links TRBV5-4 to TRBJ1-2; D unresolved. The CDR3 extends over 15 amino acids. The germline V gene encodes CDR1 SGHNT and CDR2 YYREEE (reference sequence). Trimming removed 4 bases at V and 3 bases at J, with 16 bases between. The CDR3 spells CASSPRAGNDYGYTF. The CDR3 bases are TGTGCCAGCAGCCCTAGAGCCGGGAACGACTATGGCTACACCTTC.

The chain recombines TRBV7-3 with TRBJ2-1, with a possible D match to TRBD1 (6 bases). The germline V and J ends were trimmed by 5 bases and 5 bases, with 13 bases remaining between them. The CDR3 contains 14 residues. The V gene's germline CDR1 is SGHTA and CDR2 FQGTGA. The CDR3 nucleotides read TGTGCCAGCAGCCAAACCGGGACAAACAATGAGCAGTTCTTC. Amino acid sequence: CASSQTGTNNEQFF.